These T cell receptor beta chains were read from a single sample in a study of cytomegalovirus exposure and HLA in healthy donors. Sequencing used immunoSEQ multiplex PCR; TCRdb keeps in-frame clones, though not all of them. The table records approximately 160,000 clones, around 75% of them present only once. Sequenced input: PBMCs. Receptors originate from a human donor in good health. CDR3s include the opening cysteine and the closing phenylalanine or tryptophan. The order of the fields is clone size, V gene, J gene, D gene, CDR3 protein, CDR3 DNA. D genes are given only for firm matches. For some rows the clone size is stated as once, few or many, or as a class when expanded; others skip it.

>once|TRBV10-3|TRBJ2-7|TRBD1
CAIRAGTGTYEQYF
TGTGCCATCAGAGCCGGGACAGGGACCTACGAGCAGTACTTC
>.|TRBV29-1|TRBJ2-7|TRBD1
CSARTGGYEQYF
TGCAGCGCTCGGACAGGCGGCTACGAGCAGTACTTC
>.|TRBV2|TRBJ2-6|.
CASILEISGANVLTF
TGTGCCAGCATACTGGAGATCTCTGGGGCCAACGTCCTGACTTTC
>.|TRBV5-4|TRBJ2-2|TRBD1
CASSHRDRGTGELFF
TGTGCCAGCAGCCACCGGGACAGGGGCACCGGGGAGCTGTTTTTT
>.|TRBV2|TRBJ2-7|.
CASQTAYEQYF
TGTGCCAGCCAGACTGCTTACGAGCAGTACTTC
>.|TRBV11-3|TRBJ1-5|TRBD1
CASSPRQGYQPQHF
TGTGCCAGCAGCCCCCGACAGGGATACCAGCCCCAGCATTTT
>.|TRBV4-3|TRBJ1-4|.
CASSQDYRQGNNEKLFF
TGCGCCAGCAGCCAAGATTATAGGCAGGGAAATAATGAAAAACTGTTTTTT
>.|TRBV14|TRBJ2-5|TRBD2
CASSQGLAVYQETQYF
TGTGCCAGCAGCCAGGGGCTAGCGGTGTACCAAGAGACCCAGTACTTC
>.|TRBV18|TRBJ2-1|.
CASSLSKTYNEQFF
TGTGCCAGCTCACTTAGTAAAACCTACAATGAGCAGTTCTTC
>.|TRBV5-8|TRBJ1-6|TRBD1
CASSKTPGQGYNSPLHF
TGTGCCAGCAGCAAGACCCCGGGACAGGGTTATAATTCACCCCTCCACTTT
>.|TRBV5-8|TRBJ1-1|.
CASSSYVTGSRTEAFF
TGTGCCAGCAGCTCATACGTAACAGGGAGTCGCACTGAAGCTTTCTTT
>.|TRBV5-6|TRBJ2-7|.
CASSPGEGQLGGEQYF
TGTGCCAGCAGCCCCGGAGAAGGACAGCTTGGTGGCGAGCAGTACTTC
>.|TRBV5-1|TRBJ2-1|TRBD2
CASSALGRGTYNEQFF
TGCGCCAGCAGCGCCCTGGGGCGGGGGACCTACAATGAGCAGTTCTTC
>.|TRBV7-3|TRBJ2-3|TRBD1
CASSSYGTGTDTQYF
TGTGCCAGCAGCTCATACGGGACAGGCACAGATACGCAGTATTTT
>.|TRBV25-1|TRBJ2-3|.
CASRQEGADTQYF
TGTGCCAGCCGACAGGAAGGGGCAGATACGCAGTATTTT
>.|TRBV7-6|TRBJ1-6|TRBD1
CASSETGGNSPLHF
TGTGCCAGCAGCGAGACAGGGGGTAATTCACCCCTCCACTTT
>few|TRBV6-5|TRBJ1-6|TRBD1
CASTRQGSSPLHF
TGTGCCAGCACCCGACAGGGTAGTTCACCCCTCCACTTT
>.|TRBV5-1|TRBJ1-1|.
CASSPGDDRWHTEAFF
TGCGCCAGCAGCCCGGGGGACGATAGATGGCATACTGAAGCTTTCTTT
>.|TRBV7-9|TRBJ2-7|TRBD1
CSSSLGGTGYEQYF
TGTTCCAGCAGCTTAGGCGGGACAGGGTACGAGCAGTACTTC
>.|TRBV6-1|TRBJ2-2|.
CASSEEPTWTGELFF
TGTGCCAGCAGTGAAGAGCCCACCTGGACCGGGGAGCTGTTTTTT
>once|TRBV11-1|TRBJ1-5|.
CASSLERNQPQHF
TGTGCCAGCAGCTTAGAGAGGAATCAGCCCCAGCATTTT
>few|TRBV6-5|TRBJ2-3|TRBD2
CASTPWRGVADTQYF
TGTGCCAGCACTCCCTGGCGGGGGGTTGCAGATACGCAGTATTTT
>.|TRBV4-1|TRBJ2-5|.
CASSQVGSGVRTQYF
TGCGCCAGCAGCCAAGTGGGTAGCGGCGTCCGGACCCAGTACTTC
>once|TRBV2|TRBJ1-1|TRBD1
CASSRTTGAVNTEAFF
TGTGCCAGCAGCCGAACTACAGGGGCCGTGAACACTGAAGCTTTCTTT
>.|TRBV7-2|TRBJ1-2|TRBD1
CASRPRGDRTYGYTF
TGTGCCAGCAGGCCCCGAGGGGACAGGACATATGGCTACACCTTC
>few|TRBV21-1|TRBJ1-1|.
CASSPVGTGPTEAFF
TGTGCCAGCAGCCCAGTAGGGACAGGGCCCACTGAAGCTTTCTTT
>once|TRBV5-1|TRBJ1-2|TRBD1
CASSLDRAGGYTF
TGCGCCAGCAGCCTGGACAGGGCGGGCGGCTACACCTTC
>once|TRBV2|TRBJ1-5|.
CASTARVGSNQPQHF
TGTGCCAGCACCGCTCGGGTCGGGAGCAATCAGCCCCAGCATTTT
>.|TRBV6-4|TRBJ1-2|.
CASSDIGFYTF
TGTGCCAGCAGTGACATCGGTTTCTACACCTTC
>.|TRBV4-3|TRBJ2-2|.
CASSQLRGRNTGELFF
TGCGCCAGCAGCCAGCTCCGGGGGAGAAACACCGGGGAGCTGTTTTTT
>.|TRBV10-3|TRBJ2-7|.
CAITSAGQSYEQYF
TGTGCCATCACCTCCGCGGGCCAATCCTACGAGCAGTACTTC
>few|TRBV23-1|TRBJ2-4|.
CATSVGGENIQYF
TGCGCCACTAGTGTAGGTGGTGAAAACATTCAGTACTTC
>.|TRBV6-5|TRBJ2-7|.
CASSYARGPTYEQYF
TGTGCCAGCAGTTACGCCAGGGGCCCCACCTACGAGCAGTACTTC
>.|TRBV4-1|TRBJ1-1|.
CASSQVTAGGLTEAFF
TGCGCCAGCAGCCAAGTTACTGCGGGGGGACTCACTGAAGCTTTCTTT
>.|TRBV18|TRBJ2-2|TRBD2
CASSPGLAGFTGELFF
TGTGCCAGCTCACCGGGACTAGCGGGGTTCACCGGGGAGCTGTTTTTT
>once|TRBV25-1|TRBJ1-1|TRBD1
CASREGQFYRQAFF
TGTGCCAGCAGAGAGGGACAGTTTTATAGGCAAGCTTTCTTT
>once|TRBV19|TRBJ2-7|.
CASSIGGQAYGQYF
TGTGCCAGTAGTATAGGGGGGCAGGCCTACGGGCAGTACTTC
>.|TRBV16|TRBJ1-2|.
CASSQSATGLYGYTF
TGTGCCAGCAGCCAATCCGCGACAGGACTCTATGGCTACACCTTC
>.|TRBV5-1|TRBJ1-2|.
CASSPEQGRGYTF
TGCGCCAGCAGCCCCGAACAGGGCCGGGGCTACACCTTC
>.|TRBV7-9|TRBJ1-2|TRBD1
CSSSRHTGTDYGYTF
TGTTCCAGCAGTAGACATACCGGGACAGACTATGGCTACACCTTC
>few|TRBV4-1|TRBJ2-3|TRBD2
CASSQGLAGGLTDTQYF
TGCGCCAGCAGCCAGGGTCTAGCGGGGGGGCTGACAGATACGCAGTATTTT
>few|TRBV5-5|TRBJ1-5|.
CASSLSGAAGGGQPQHF
TGTGCCAGCAGCTTGAGTGGAGCGGCCGGTGGCGGGCAGCCCCAGCATTTT
>.|TRBV13|TRBJ2-7|TRBD1
CASSSRTGGVGEQYF
TGTGCCAGCAGCTCCAGGACAGGGGGAGTTGGCGAGCAGTACTTC
>few|TRBV27|TRBJ1-6|TRBD1
CASSFHRGAVSPLHF
TGTGCCAGCAGTTTCCACAGGGGTGCAGTTTCACCCCTCCACTTT
>few|TRBV5-1|TRBJ1-2|TRBD1
CASTALGQGDGYTF
TGCGCCAGCACCGCCCTGGGACAGGGGGACGGCTACACCTTC
>.|TRBV7-9|TRBJ1-5|TRBD1
CASGPGTGGWQPQHF
TGTGCCAGCGGACCCGGGACAGGGGGCTGGCAGCCCCAGCATTTT
>.|TRBV6-1|TRBJ1-1|.
CASTKERGLGFGAFF
TGTGCCAGCACTAAAGAAAGGGGCCTCGGATTCGGGGCTTTCTTT
>.|TRBV7-3|TRBJ2-7|TRBD2
CASSLWGGDEQYF
TGTGCCAGCAGCTTATGGGGGGGGGACGAGCAGTACTTC
>.|TRBV28|TRBJ2-1|.
CASSLGIGDYNEQFF
TGTGCCAGCAGTTTGGGGATAGGGGACTACAATGAGCAGTTCTTC
>.|TRBV5-8|TRBJ2-6|.
CASSGRQGPPGANVLTF
TGTGCCAGCAGCGGAAGGCAGGGCCCCCCTGGGGCCAACGTCCTGACTTTC
>.|TRBV7-2|TRBJ2-1|TRBD2
CASSFSLAGDKTYNEQFF
TGTGCCAGCAGCTTCTCACTAGCGGGGGATAAAACCTACAATGAGCAGTTCTTC
>.|TRBV18|TRBJ1-1|.
CASSEGEGTEAFF
TGTGCCAGCTCGGAAGGGGAGGGGACTGAAGCTTTCTTT